Sequencing of this TCR beta chain was carried out in a study of blood T cell repertoires in COVID-19. On the study more broadly: PBMCs, B-cell-depleted T cells, or T cells were the source of the cDNA or gDNA that made up the material.

The ends were cut back, 4 bases at V and 9 bases at J, with 16 bases in the middle. CDR1 and CDR2 (germline): ENHRY, SYGVKD. The CDR3 is 14 amino acids. In the source study's methods: Amplification with reference gene primers provided the estimates of nucleated cell counts. Produced via immunoSEQ multiplex PCR; TCRdb's table is partial and in-frame only. V and J calls plus clone size are reproduced from that table; the DNA served to infer D and trimming. Of approximately 200,000 clones in the sample, approximately 86% were seen once. The J gene is TRBJ2-1, the V gene TRBV10-3, with a tentative D call TRBD2 (6 bases). Material: PBMCs or T cells enriched from blood (not recorded which). This receptor was taken from a woman in her thirties who had been exposed to COVID-19. DNA for the CDR3: TGTGCCATCAGTGTGGGGGGAGATCGGTGTGAGCAGTTCTTC. Its translation is CAISVGGDRCEQFF.